This T cell receptor (beta chain) was documented in a study of cytomegalovirus exposure and HLA in healthy donors. 13 Jbeta primers and 60 Vbeta primers were used for the PCR. Libraries were prepared by immunoSEQ multiplex PCR; TCRdb keeps only in-frame clonotypes and omits some of them. In the table there are about 55,000 clones, about three quarters of which are singletons. Germline CDR1 reads LGHNT; CDR2 reads FRNRAP. The V gene end was trimmed by 2 bases and the J gene end by 10 bases; junction bases not matched to a gene: 7. CDR3 length: 15 residues. The chain combines TRBV12-5 with TRBJ1-6; TRBD1 matches at 8 bases. Source material: PBMCs. This clonotype was sampled from a female donor in good health and CMV-seronegative. The DNA for the CDR3 is TGTGCTAGTGGTTTGCTGGACAGGGTAGAGTCACCCCTCCACTTT. Its protein product is CASGLLDRVESPLHF.